This T cell receptor (beta chain) was documented in a study of T cell responses to AZD1222 COVID-19 vaccine. Assay used: immunoSEQ multiplex PCR; TCRdb lists only in-frame clones, some missing. The table includes more than 120,000 clones, roughly 92% detected once. Findings and limits, study-wide: The donor cohort was predominantly white British with a female majority, and clonal diversity may have been underestimated. Among those given AZD1222, only five or six were seropositive at baseline. With two AZD1222 doses given, Spike-specific TCR breadth and depth both rose.

V lost 5 bases and J lost 4, with 15 bases in between. The CDR3 has 15 amino acids. Germline V gene data show CDR1 as SGHTA and CDR2 as FQGNSA. For this clone: Its cognate antigen is unknown.

This sample comprised peripheral blood, obtained 28 days after the second AZD1222 dose. The clonotype originates from an adult who received the AZD1222 COVID-19 vaccine. The chain combines TRBV7-2 with TRBJ2-1; D tentatively reads TRBD1 or TRBD2 (5 bases each). CDR3 bases: TGTGCCAGCAGCCTAGGGACCGCAACTTACAATGAGCAGTTCTTC. Amino acid sequence: CASSLGTATYNEQFF.